Below are 2 T cell receptor beta chains sequenced from a single sample in a study of neurological immune-mediated disorders. MiXCR, run by TCRdb on the 5' RACE reads, gives a single entry per CDR3 protein. The sample lists about 120,000 distinct CDR3 sequences, more than 2.5% seen once, with roughly 1.3% in the top ten. The sample comprised PBMCs. The source of these receptors is a woman aged 25 to 39 with multiple sclerosis.

As concerns this clonotype: Since a much larger clone is just one base distant, this may be a read error. V and J are TRBV20-1 and TRBJ1-1, with D possibly TRBD1 on 5 matching bases. V dropped 7 bases and J dropped 1 base, with 13 bases sitting between them. Germline loops: CDR1 DFQATT, CDR2 SNEGSKA (reference sequence). The CDR3 is 13 amino acids. Here the CDR3 DNA reads TGCAGTGATAAGGGAGGGGCGAACACTGAAGCTTTCTTT. Its translation: CSDKGGANTEAFF.

Many counts were recorded for this clonotype. Written as DNA, the CDR3 is TGCAGTGCTAGAGATATAGGATTGGGTGGCAATCAGCCCCAGCATTTT. Its translation: CSARDIGLGGNQPQHF. The rearrangement links TRBV20-1 to TRBJ1-5, with D uncertain. The V end lost 0 bases, the J end lost 2 bases, and 14 bases lay between the germline ends. The CDR3 covers 16 residues. Germline CDR1 DFQATT, CDR2 SNEGSKA (reference sequence).